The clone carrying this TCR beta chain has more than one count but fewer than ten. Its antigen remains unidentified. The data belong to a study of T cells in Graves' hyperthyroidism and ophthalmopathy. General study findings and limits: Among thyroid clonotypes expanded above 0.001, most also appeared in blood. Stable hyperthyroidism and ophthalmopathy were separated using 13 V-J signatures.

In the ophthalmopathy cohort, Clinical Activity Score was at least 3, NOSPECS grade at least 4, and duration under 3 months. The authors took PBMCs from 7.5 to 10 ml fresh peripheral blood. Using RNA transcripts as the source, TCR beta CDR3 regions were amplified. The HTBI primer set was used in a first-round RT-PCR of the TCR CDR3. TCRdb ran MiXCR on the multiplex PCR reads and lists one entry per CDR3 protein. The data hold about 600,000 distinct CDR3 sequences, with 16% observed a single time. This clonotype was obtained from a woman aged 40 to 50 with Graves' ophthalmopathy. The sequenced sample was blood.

The CDR3 DNA follows: TGTGCCAGCAGTAGAGGACAGGGAGGCGGCTGGACTGAAGCTTTCTTT. It codes for CASSRGQGGGWTEAFF. This chain uses TRBV7-2 with TRBJ1-1; 8 bases fit TRBD1. The length of the CDR3 is 16 residues. Trimming took 6 bases from V and 5 from J; bases not matched to a gene: 14. Germline V gives CDR1 SGHTA, CDR2 FQGNSA. Variable domain in full (rest from reference TRBV7-2 and TRBJ1-1): GAGVSQSPSNKVTEKGKDVELRCDPISGHTALYWYRQSLGQGLEFLIYFQGNSAPDKSGLPSDRFSAERTGGSVSTLTIQRTQQEDSAVYLCASSRGQGGGWTEAFFGQGTRLTVV.